Shown below are 30 T cell receptor beta chains from a single sample sequenced in a study of cytomegalovirus exposure and HLA in healthy donors. The primer mix had 60 Vbeta and 13 Jbeta primers. Here immunoSEQ multiplex PCR was the method, and the copy in TCRdb shows in-frame clones only, minus some. The repertoire holds around 190,000 clones, with around three quarters as singletons. Specimen: PBMCs. Source of these receptors: a woman aged 25 to 39 in good health and CMV-seropositive.

The rearrangement links TRBV18 to TRBJ2-5, with 11 bases lining up with TRBD1. The CDR3 consists of 16 residues. J lost 6 bases, V lost 2 bases, and 8 bases had no gene match. Germline V gene data show CDR1 as KGHSH and CDR2 as LQKENI. Written as DNA, the CDR3 is TGTGCCAGCTCACCAGGCCGGACAGGGGGCGCAAAGACCCAGTACTTC. Translated, it gives CASSPGRTGGAKTQYF.

This clone was detected a few times. The chain recombines TRBV21-1 with TRBJ1-2; the table's D call of TRBD1 was not tested on the DNA. TRBV21-1 is an annotated pseudogene. CDR3 length: 17 residues. CDR3 bases: TGTGCCAGCAGCATCTGGACAGGGATGGGCCTAGGCTATGGCTACACCTTC. Translating gives CASSIWTGMGLGYGYTF.

V and J are TRBV10-3 and TRBJ2-2, with TRBD2 identical over 11 bases. CDR1 and CDR2 (germline): ENHRY, SYGVKD. The CDR3 is made up of 16 amino acids. The trim removed 8 bases at V and 0 bases at J, leaving 5 bases unmatched. This CDR3 is CAIQTSGIANTGELFF. The CDR3 bases are TGTGCCATCCAGACTAGCGGGATCGCGAACACCGGGGAGCTGTTTTTT.

CDR3 protein: CSVLTRGRIQETQYF. The CDR3 DNA follows: TGCAGCGTCCTTACCAGGGGGCGCATCCAAGAGACCCAGTACTTC. The rearrangement joins TRBV29-1 to TRBJ2-5; 8 positions match TRBD1. The CDR3 has 15 residues. The junction had 10 bases not matched to a gene; V was cut back by 6 bases and J by 1 base. Germline V gene lookup returns CDR1 SQVTM and CDR2 ANQGSEA. The full variable domain, completed using reference TRBV29-1 and TRBJ2-5, is SAVISQKPSRDICQRGTSLTIQCQVDSQVTMMFWYRQQPGQSLTLIATANQGSEATYESGFVIDKFPISRPNLTFSTLTVSNMSPEDSSIYLCSVLTRGRIQETQYFGPGTRLLVL.

This clone was observed once. The V call is TRBV27, the J call TRBJ1-1; no firm D call. V lost 5 bases, J lost 5 bases, and 15 bases lay in between. This CDR3 has 14 amino acids. CDR1 and CDR2 from the germline V gene are MNHEY and SMNVEV (reference sequence). CDR3 loop: CASSPTLWRTEAFF. The DNA for the CDR3 is TGTGCCAGCAGTCCTACCCTCTGGCGGACTGAAGCTTTCTTT.

This chain links TRBV7-8 with TRBJ1-3; D might be TRBD1 (5 bases). The germline CDR1 and CDR2 sequences are SGHVS and FQNEAQ. V was trimmed by 4 bases and J by 0 bases, leaving 16 bases between them. This CDR3 spans 17 amino acids. The CDR3 region has the DNA TGTGCCAGCAGCTCAAGCGGAGGGACGGACTCTGGAAACACCATATATTTT. It specifies CASSSSGGTDSGNTIYF.

The V call is TRBV5-1, the J call TRBJ2-7, with D maybe TRBD2 (5 bases). The germline V gene encodes CDR1 SGHRS and CDR2 YFSETQ. The length of the CDR3 is 14 residues. Trimming pared 0 bases from V and 5 bases from J, leaving 12 bases between. CDR3 protein: CASSLEDERDEQYF. CDR3 nucleotide sequence: TGCGCCAGCAGCTTGGAGGACGAGAGGGACGAGCAGTACTTC.

This clone was observed a few times. This chain links TRBV2 with TRBJ2-7; TRBD1 aligns across 7 bases. Germline V CDR1 and CDR2: SNHLY, FYNNEI. Trimming took 4 bases from V and 3 from J; bases not matched to a gene: 0. This CDR3 region has 12 residues. This chain's CDR3 is CASSGTGYEQYF. In nucleotides, the CDR3 is TGTGCCAGCAGTGGGACAGGCTACGAGCAGTACTTC.

The rearrangement links TRBV11-1 to TRBJ2-2; TRBD1 agrees at 10 bases. Germline V gene lookup returns CDR1 SGHAT and CDR2 FQDESV (reference sequence). The CDR3 length is 15 residues. V shed 5 bases and J 5 bases; nucleotides not matched to a gene: 5. CDR3 amino acids: CASSRQGAATGELFF. The CDR3 DNA sequence: TGTGCCAGCAGCCGACAGGGGGCGGCGACCGGGGAGCTGTTTTTT. The full variable domain, its missing parts supplied by reference TRBV11-1 and TRBJ2-2, is EAEVAQSPRYKITEKSQAVAFWCDPISGHATLYWYRQILGQGPELLVQFQDESVVDDSQLPKDRFSAERLKGVDSTLKIQPAELGDSAMYLCASSRQGAATGELFFGEGSRLTVL.

This clone was counted once. This chain joins TRBV2 and TRBJ1-1; TRBD1 matches 7 bases. The V segment lost 4 bases and the J segment 0 bases; nucleotides outside the gene matches: 8. The CDR3 is made up of 16 amino acids. Germline assignment: CDR1 SNHLY and CDR2 FYNNEI. CDR3 coding DNA: TGTGCCAGCAGTGGTATAGGGGGCATCATGAACACTGAAGCTTTCTTT. Its protein is CASSGIGGIMNTEAFF.

The chain combines TRBV6-5 with TRBJ2-7; 9 bases line up with TRBD1. CDR3 length: 15 residues. Germline V gives CDR1 MNHEY, CDR2 SVGAGI. The junction had 9 bases not matched to a gene; V was cut back by 4 bases and J by 5 bases. In DNA, the CDR3 is TGTGCCAGCAGTTCCACCGGGACAGGGTTCCACGAGCAGTACTTC. It specifies CASSSTGTGFHEQYF.

This sequence joins TRBV19 and TRBJ1-5; D may be TRBD1 (5 bases). The germline V gene encodes CDR1 LNHDA and CDR2 SQIVND (reference sequence). The germline V and J ends were trimmed by 5 bases and 4 bases, with 15 bases remaining between them. The CDR3 totals 15 residues. CDR3 nucleotide sequence: TGTGCCAGTAGTCCTGGGACTCTTCTAAATCAGCCCCAGCATTTT. Its translation: CASSPGTLLNQPQHF. Complete variable domain (other parts from reference TRBV19 and TRBJ1-5): DGGITQSPKYLFRKEGQNVTLSCEQNLNHDAMYWYRQDPGQGLRLIYYSQIVNDFQKGDIAEGYSVSREKKESFPLTVTSAQKNPTAFYLCASSPGTLLNQPQHFGDGTRLSIL.

V and J are TRBV4-1 and TRBJ1-4, with 9 nucleotides matching TRBD1. V dropped 3 bases and J dropped 10; count of bases not matched to a gene: 9. The CDR3 is 15 amino acids. Per the germline V gene, CDR1 is MGHRA and CDR2 is YSYEKL. The CDR3, as DNA: TGCGCCAGCAGCCATAGGGGGGGACAGGGCGGAAAACTGTTTTTT. It encodes CASSHRGGQGGKLFF.

The V call is TRBV7-2, the J call TRBJ1-1, with 7 nucleotides matching TRBD1. Germline V gives CDR1 SGHTA, CDR2 FQGNSA. The CDR3 is 17 residues long. V was clipped by 5 bases and J by 0 bases; unmatched bases: 12. CDR3 coding DNA: TGTGCCAGCAGCAACCCCAGGGACAGTCCTATGAACACTGAAGCTTTCTTT. Translated, it gives CASSNPRDSPMNTEAFF.

The rearrangement links TRBV30 to TRBJ2-7, with a possible D match to TRBD1 (5 bases). Per germline, CDR1 GTSNPN and CDR2 SVGIG (reference sequence). This CDR3 contains 15 residues. V lost 1 base to trimming and J lost 6 bases, with 19 bases between them. The CDR3 nucleotides are TGTGCCTGGAGTGGTTTAATTTCAGGGATCTCCGAGCAGTACTTC. The encoded protein is CAWSGLISGISEQYF.

This chain uses TRBV6-1 with TRBJ2-7; the match to TRBD2 covers 12 bases. In germline, CDR1 is MNHNS, CDR2 SASEGT. V was pared by 6 bases and J by 4 bases, with 4 bases of the junction left unmatched. The CDR3 loop spans 14 amino acids. Here the CDR3 reads CASRPGLAGYEQYF. The CDR3, as DNA: TGTGCCAGCAGGCCGGGACTAGCGGGTTACGAGCAGTACTTC.

The chain links TRBV29-1 to TRBJ2-1; D may be TRBD2 (6 bases). This CDR3 contains 15 residues. Deletions cut 0 bases from V and 6 bases from J, with 15 bases between. Germline V lookup: CDR1 SQVTM, CDR2 ANQGSEA. The CDR3 loop reads CSVEDPWLGGNEQFF. The CDR3 DNA follows: TGCAGCGTTGAAGATCCTTGGTTGGGGGGCAATGAGCAGTTCTTC.

The V gene is TRBV15, the J gene TRBJ2-1; 8 bases are shared with TRBD2. The length of the CDR3 is 15 residues. V dropped 0 bases and J dropped 5; count of bases not matched to a gene: 3. The germline V gene has CDR1 LNHNV and CDR2 YYDKDF (reference sequence). For the CDR3, the DNA is TGTGCCACCAGCAGAGAGGGGCGGGAGGACAATGAGCAGTTCTTC. Its protein product is CATSREGREDNEQFF.

The chain combines TRBV5-4 with TRBJ1-2, with 8 positions matching TRBD1. The V gene end was trimmed by 4 bases and the J gene end by 2 bases; junction bases not matched to a gene: 7. This CDR3 has 15 amino acids. Germline-derived CDR1 and CDR2 are SGHNT and YYREEE (reference sequence). The CDR3 is CASSKMDRENYGYTF. The CDR3 region has the DNA TGTGCCAGCAGCAAAATGGACAGGGAGAACTATGGCTACACCTTC.

This sequence joins TRBV7-3 and TRBJ2-1; 9 bases are a match to TRBD2. This CDR3 comprises 15 residues. Per the germline V gene, CDR1 is SGHTA and CDR2 is FQGTGA. V lost 2 bases, J lost 4 bases, and 3 bases stayed unmatched. CDR3 in DNA: TGTGCCAGCAGCTTATTAGGACTAGCGTACAATGAGCAGTTCTTC. Its protein product is CASSLLGLAYNEQFF.

This clone was seen just once. The rearrangement links TRBV9 to TRBJ2-3; tentatively, D is TRBD1 (5 bases). CDR1 and CDR2 (germline): SGDLS, YYNGEE. The CDR3 consists of 15 residues. Trimming pared 4 bases from V and 5 bases from J, leaving 17 bases between. CDR3 sequence: CASSSRQVQGDTQYF. Here the CDR3 DNA reads TGTGCCAGCAGCTCACGCCAGGTCCAGGGAGATACGCAGTATTTT.

This clone was counted once. The rearrangement links TRBV5-1 to TRBJ2-2; D is undetermined. The germline gives CDR1 SGHRS, CDR2 YFSETQ. V was trimmed by 1 base and J by 3 bases, leaving 13 bases between them. This CDR3 region has 16 residues. CDR3 DNA sequence: TGCGCCAGCAGCTTGCGTGTTGCCCAGGACACCGGGGAGCTGTTTTTT. Protein: CASSLRVAQDTGELFF.

The chain employs TRBV6-4 and TRBJ1-6, with D perhaps TRBD1 (6 bases). The V end lost 6 bases, the J end lost 6 bases, and 12 bases lay between the germline ends. Per germline, CDR1 MRHNA and CDR2 SNTAGT. The CDR3 totals 14 residues. The CDR3 region has the DNA TGTGCCAGCAGCGTGGGACATCTTAATTCACCCCTCCACTTT. As protein: CASSVGHLNSPLHF.

The rearrangement uses TRBV10-3 and TRBJ2-1, with 11 nucleotides matching TRBD1. The germline V gene has CDR1 ENHRY and CDR2 SYGVKD. The V gene end was trimmed by 3 bases and the J gene end by 10 bases; junction bases not matched to a gene: 11. The CDR3 is 16 residues long. CDR3 DNA: TGTGCCATCAGTGATACCGACGGACAGGGGGCTGGGGAGCAGTTCTTC. Translation: CAISDTDGQGAGEQFF.

The chain joins TRBV19 to TRBJ2-5, with TRBD1 identical over 8 bases. J lost 5 bases, V lost 5 bases, and 7 bases had no gene match. Germline V CDR1 and CDR2: LNHDA, SQIVND (reference sequence). The CDR3 consists of 14 residues. CDR3 nucleotides: TGTGCCAGTAGTGCCAGACAGGGGTCGGAGACCCAGTACTTC. Protein sequence: CASSARQGSETQYF. Looking up the rest from reference TRBV19 and TRBJ2-5 gives the full variable domain: DGGITQSPKYLFRKEGQNVTLSCEQNLNHDAMYWYRQDPGQGLRLIYYSQIVNDFQKGDIAEGYSVSREKKESFPLTVTSAQKNPTAFYLCASSARQGSETQYFGPGTRLLVL.

The chain joins TRBV11-2 to TRBJ2-2, with 7 bases fitting TRBD2. CDR1 SGHAT and CDR2 FQNNGV come from the germline V gene. The ends lost 4 bases at V and 0 bases at J; junction bases unmatched: 5. The CDR3 totals 16 residues. The CDR3 nucleotides read TGTGCCAGCAGCTCTCAGGGAGGGTCGAACACCGGGGAGCTGTTTTTT. It codes for CASSSQGGSNTGELFF.

Notes on this clone: Additional DNA sequences in this sample encode the identical CDR3. The chain combines TRBV9 with TRBJ2-7; D remains unclear. Germline CDR1 reads SGDLS; CDR2 reads YYNGEE. The CDR3 is 13 amino acids. With 0 bases removed from V and 0 bases from J, the gap between germline ends came to 4 bases. CDR3 loop: CASSVGDSYEQYF. The CDR3 DNA is TGTGCCAGCAGCGTAGGCGACTCCTACGAGCAGTACTTC.

The chain couples TRBV2 to TRBJ2-2; 8 bases match TRBD1. Germline V gene lookup returns CDR1 SNHLY and CDR2 FYNNEI. Trimming cost V 7 bases and J 1 base; bases outside gene matches: 2. This CDR3 region has 14 residues. The CDR3 DNA sequence: TGTGCCAGCAAGGGACAGGTGAACACCGGGGAGCTGTTTTTT. This gives the protein CASKGQVNTGELFF.

The chain uses TRBV4-3 and TRBJ2-3, with 11 bases aligning to TRBD2. In germline, CDR1 is LGHNA, CDR2 YSLEER. V shed 6 bases and J 4 bases; nucleotides not matched to a gene: 15. CDR3 length: 18 amino acids. DNA for the CDR3: TGCGCCAGCAGTTCGGGACTAGCGGATAACCTCCGGGCAGATACGCAGTATTTT. The encoded protein is CASSSGLADNLRADTQYF.

A remark on this clone: Compared with germline, one end of the junction differs, possibly owing to a read error. This CDR3 is also generated by other DNA sequences in the sample. The CDR3 is CASQRTSPLHF. CDR3 nucleotides: TGCGCCAGCCAAAGGACATCACCCCTCCACTTT. V gene TRBV2 combines with J gene TRBJ1-6, with a possible D match to TRBD1 (5 bases). The CDR3 consists of 11 residues. Germline V gives CDR1 SNHLY, CDR2 FYNNEI.